The 3 T cell receptor beta chains below all came from one sample that was sequenced in a study of cytomegalovirus exposure and HLA in healthy donors. This PCR relied on a set of 60 Vbeta primers and 13 Jbeta primers. TCRdb's copy holds only in-frame clones and misses some; the assay was immunoSEQ multiplex PCR. The table lists 150,000 to 200,000 clones, approximately 80% of them singletons. Sequenced: PBMCs. The receptor source for this set is a male donor in good health and CMV-seronegative.

The chain joins TRBV6-5 to TRBJ2-5; D gene ambiguous. V gave up 0 bases and J gave up 5 bases, with 10 bases separating them. CDR1 is MNHEY and CDR2 is SVGAGI in the germline V gene. The CDR3 loop spans 14 amino acids. The CDR3 region has the DNA TGTGCCAGCAGTTACTCGGGCCGCCAGGAGACCCAGTACTTC. This codes for CASSYSGRQETQYF.

The chain joins TRBV5-1 to TRBJ1-5; possibly TRBD1 for D (6 bases). Deletions cut 5 bases from V and 1 base from J, with 13 bases between. CDR1 and CDR2 (germline): SGHRS, YFSETQ. The CDR3 is 15 amino acids. This chain's CDR3 is CASRPGTSSNQPQHF. The CDR3 nucleotides read TGCGCCAGCAGGCCCGGGACATCCAGCAATCAGCCCCAGCATTTT.

As DNA, the CDR3 is TGTGCCAGCAGCTTCGGGTGGTTGAGCACAGATACGCAGTATTTT. It is translated as CASSFGWLSTDTQYF. V is TRBV7-8 and J is TRBJ2-3, with unresolved D. CDR1 and CDR2 from the germline V gene are SGHVS and FQNEAQ. Trimming took 3 bases from V and 0 from J, leaving 10 bases between them. CDR3 size: 15 residues.